Listed below are T cell receptor beta chains from one sample, sequenced in a study of response to subunit inactivated influenza vaccine. TCRdb recomputed calls from the RT-PCR reads with MiXCR, one row per CDR3 protein. The sample shows 500,000 to 600,000 distinct CDR3 sequences, roughly 15% of them seen only once. The starting material was PBMCs from blood, obtained 11 to 12 days after vaccination. These receptor sequences come from a man between 45 and 60 years old who received an inactivated influenza vaccine. The conserved cysteine and the conserved F or W are not part of the CDR3 here. A D gene is named only where the DNA matches it firmly.

TRBV18,TRBD1,ASSLDRAGTQY
TRBV15,NA,ATSRSDSYNEQF
TRBV7-9,NA,ASSLLAPAGSPLH
TRBV10-3,NA,AISAGPAGSSYNEQF
TRBV18,NA,ASSPSSDADEKLF
TRBV6-6,NA,ASSPYWEYEQY
TRBV20-1,NA,SAASGDQPQH
TRBV6-5,TRBD1,ATKLDRGAIKSYNEQF
TRBV27,NA,ASSPLTRPTDTQY
TRBV18,NA,ASSDPGWRNTEAF
TRBV28,TRBD2,ASSHLAGGSTDTQY
TRBV19,TRBD1,ASSIDPPGTANTGELF
TRBV11-2,NA,ASSLRDFTDTQY